Listed below are T cell receptor beta chains from one sample, sequenced in a study of T cell responses to AZD1222 COVID-19 vaccine. The repertoire was sequenced with immunoSEQ multiplex PCR; TCRdb's copy has only in-frame clones and lacks some. The table lists about 260,000 clones, 93% of them singletons, with around 0.6% in the top ten. The material sequenced was peripheral blood, taken on day 0 of AZD1222 vaccination. The receptors here all came from an adult in good health. Both conserved end residues are part of each CDR3. Each record gives: clone size, J gene, D gene, V gene, CDR3 DNA, CDR3 protein. A D gene is named only where the DNA matches it firmly. Not all rows give a size; the values are once, few, many and, for expanded clones, a class.

abundance: -; j_gene: TRBJ2-3; d_gene: -; v_gene: TRBV11-1; CDR3nt: TGTGCCAGCAGACAGGGACCAGATACGCAGTATTTT; CDR3aa: CASRQGPDTQYF
abundance: once; j_gene: TRBJ2-2; d_gene: -; v_gene: TRBV3-1/TRBV3-2; CDR3nt: TGTGCCAGCAGCTTCGGGGTTAACACCGGGGAGCTGTTTTTT; CDR3aa: CASSFGVNTGELFF
abundance: -; j_gene: TRBJ2-2; d_gene: TRBD1; v_gene: TRBV18; CDR3nt: TGTGCCAGCTCACTGGACAGGGGTACACTCAAGGAGCTGTTTTTT; CDR3aa: CASSLDRGTLKELFF
abundance: -; j_gene: TRBJ1-2; d_gene: -; v_gene: TRBV29-1; CDR3nt: TGCAGCGTTGAAGACACAGTGGGCTACACCTTC; CDR3aa: CSVEDTVGYTF
abundance: -; j_gene: TRBJ2-1; d_gene: -; v_gene: TRBV7-8; CDR3nt: TGTGCCAGCAGCTTAGTCGAGTTAGTCAGTGGTGAGCAGTTCTTC; CDR3aa: CASSLVELVSGEQFF
abundance: -; j_gene: TRBJ2-7; d_gene: -; v_gene: TRBV28; CDR3nt: TGTGCCAGCAGTTTTACTTACCGAACCTACGAGCAGTACTTC; CDR3aa: CASSFTYRTYEQYF
abundance: -; j_gene: TRBJ2-5; d_gene: -; v_gene: TRBV5-1; CDR3nt: TGCGCCAGCAGCTTTACCGGGACCCTAGAAGAGACCCAGTACTTC; CDR3aa: CASSFTGTLEETQYF
abundance: -; j_gene: TRBJ1-6; d_gene: TRBD1; v_gene: TRBV6-5; CDR3nt: TGTGCCAGCAGTTACTCGGACAGGGGGGCACCCCTCCACTTT; CDR3aa: CASSYSDRGAPLHF
abundance: -; j_gene: TRBJ2-3; d_gene: -; v_gene: TRBV11-1; CDR3nt: TGTGCCAGCAGCTTGAGAATAGACACAGATACGCAGTATTTT; CDR3aa: CASSLRIDTDTQYF
abundance: once; j_gene: TRBJ1-5; d_gene: -; v_gene: TRBV28; CDR3nt: TGTGCCAGCAGTTTATATGGGGAAGGGCAGCCCCAGCATTTT; CDR3aa: CASSLYGEGQPQHF
abundance: -; j_gene: TRBJ2-5; d_gene: -; v_gene: TRBV4-2; CDR3nt: TGTGCCAGCAGCCAAGCGGGCATCCAAGAGACCCAGTACTTC; CDR3aa: CASSQAGIQETQYF
abundance: -; j_gene: TRBJ2-2; d_gene: -; v_gene: TRBV19; CDR3nt: TGTGCCAGTAGTAGCCAGGGGCGCACCGGGGAGCTGTTTTTT; CDR3aa: CASSSQGRTGELFF
abundance: once; j_gene: TRBJ2-5; d_gene: -; v_gene: TRBV18; CDR3nt: TGTGCCAGCTCACCCCCGGGACAAGAGACCCAGTACTTC; CDR3aa: CASSPPGQETQYF
abundance: -; j_gene: TRBJ2-5; d_gene: TRBD2; v_gene: TRBV3-1/TRBV3-2; CDR3nt: TGTGCCAGCAGCCCCCTAGGAGCGGGGGGTCAAGAGACCCAGTACTTC; CDR3aa: CASSPLGAGGQETQYF
abundance: -; j_gene: TRBJ1-2; d_gene: -; v_gene: TRBV7-9; CDR3nt: TGTGCCAGCAGCTTAGAGTTCCGGGGGACTAACTATGGCTACACCTTC; CDR3aa: CASSLEFRGTNYGYTF
abundance: once; j_gene: TRBJ2-3; d_gene: TRBD2; v_gene: TRBV5-4; CDR3nt: TGTGCCAGCAGCCCCCCCGGGGGGGCTACGGATACGCAGTATTTT; CDR3aa: CASSPPGGATDTQYF
abundance: -; j_gene: TRBJ2-5; d_gene: TRBD2; v_gene: TRBV19; CDR3nt: TGTGCCAGTAGTATAGAGGGGCTAGCGGGTGCGACCCAGTACTTC; CDR3aa: CASSIEGLAGATQYF
abundance: -; j_gene: TRBJ1-6; d_gene: -; v_gene: TRBV7-9; CDR3nt: TGTGCCAGCAGCTTACAGGGTGGAGTAAATTCACCCCTCCACTTT; CDR3aa: CASSLQGGVNSPLHF
abundance: -; j_gene: TRBJ1-1; d_gene: -; v_gene: TRBV5-6; CDR3nt: TGTGCCAGCAGCTTGGGGTGGGGGCAAAACACTGAAGCTTTCTTT; CDR3aa: CASSLGWGQNTEAFF
abundance: -; j_gene: TRBJ2-5; d_gene: -; v_gene: TRBV7-3; CDR3nt: TGTGCCAGCAGCTCCAGTGGCGGAAACTGGGAGACCCAGTACTTC; CDR3aa: CASSSSGGNWETQYF
abundance: -; j_gene: TRBJ2-7; d_gene: -; v_gene: TRBV7-3; CDR3nt: TGTGCCAGCAGCACCGGACACGCCGGGCCCTACGAGCAGTACTTC; CDR3aa: CASSTGHAGPYEQYF
abundance: -; j_gene: TRBJ2-2; d_gene: -; v_gene: TRBV28; CDR3nt: TGTGCCAGCAGTTTAATACCCCACGGGGGCCTGAACACCGGGGAGCTGTTTTTT; CDR3aa: CASSLIPHGGLNTGELFF
abundance: few; j_gene: TRBJ1-2; d_gene: -; v_gene: TRBV10-3; CDR3nt: TGTGCCCTGGAGGTGTATGGAAACGATGGCTACACCTTC; CDR3aa: CALEVYGNDGYTF
abundance: -; j_gene: TRBJ1-2; d_gene: -; v_gene: TRBV7-2; CDR3nt: TGTGCCAGCGCGGAGAATCGGGGCGATGGCTACACCTTC; CDR3aa: CASAENRGDGYTF
abundance: -; j_gene: TRBJ1-1; d_gene: -; v_gene: TRBV7-8; CDR3nt: TGTGCCAGCAGCACCCAATGGGGCCTGAACACTGAAGCTTTCTTT; CDR3aa: CASSTQWGLNTEAFF
abundance: -; j_gene: TRBJ1-2; d_gene: -; v_gene: TRBV7-9; CDR3nt: TGTGCCAGCAGCTTAGGTGGGCAGAACTATGGCTACACCTTC; CDR3aa: CASSLGGQNYGYTF
abundance: -; j_gene: TRBJ2-3; d_gene: TRBD2; v_gene: TRBV9; CDR3nt: TGTGCCAGCAGCGCCTTAGCGGGACCCACAGATACGCAGTATTTT; CDR3aa: CASSALAGPTDTQYF
abundance: -; j_gene: TRBJ2-5; d_gene: -; v_gene: TRBV7-3; CDR3nt: TGTGCCAGCAGCTTAAGGCCCGATGCACAAGAGACCCAGTACTTC; CDR3aa: CASSLRPDAQETQYF
abundance: -; j_gene: TRBJ2-2; d_gene: -; v_gene: TRBV5-1; CDR3nt: TGCGCCAGCAGCTTATTAACCGGGGAGCTGTTTTTT; CDR3aa: CASSLLTGELFF
abundance: -; j_gene: TRBJ2-7; d_gene: TRBD1; v_gene: TRBV28; CDR3nt: TGTGCCAGCAGTGAAAGGGGACAGGGGACTCAGTACTTC; CDR3aa: CASSERGQGTQYF
abundance: once; j_gene: TRBJ2-7; d_gene: -; v_gene: TRBV29-1; CDR3nt: TGCAGCGTGGAAGGATCCGAGCAGTACTTC; CDR3aa: CSVEGSEQYF
abundance: -; j_gene: TRBJ1-2; d_gene: -; v_gene: TRBV2; CDR3nt: TGTGCCAGCAGTGAAGAGCAGGGGCTAGGCTACACCTTC; CDR3aa: CASSEEQGLGYTF
abundance: -; j_gene: TRBJ2-7; d_gene: TRBD1; v_gene: TRBV15; CDR3nt: TGTGCCACCAGCAGAGCTCGAGGACAGGGGTACGAGCAGTACTTC; CDR3aa: CATSRARGQGYEQYF
abundance: -; j_gene: TRBJ1-6; d_gene: -; v_gene: TRBV25-1; CDR3nt: TGTGCCAGCAGTGAGGCGGGCTATAATTCACCCCTCCACTTT; CDR3aa: CASSEAGYNSPLHF
abundance: -; j_gene: TRBJ2-2; d_gene: TRBD2; v_gene: TRBV5-4; CDR3nt: TGTGCCACCTCGAGGGCTAGCGGGAGATCGACGGGGGAGCTGTTTTTT; CDR3aa: CATSRASGRSTGELFF
abundance: -; j_gene: TRBJ1-1; d_gene: -; v_gene: TRBV14; CDR3nt: TGTGCCAGCAGCTCCTTTGGAACGGAAGCTTTCTTT; CDR3aa: CASSSFGTEAFF
abundance: -; j_gene: TRBJ2-1; d_gene: -; v_gene: TRBV28; CDR3nt: TGTGCCAGCAGGGGGTGGGGATTGGTCAATGAGCAGTTCTTC; CDR3aa: CASRGWGLVNEQFF
abundance: -; j_gene: TRBJ2-1; d_gene: TRBD1; v_gene: TRBV10-3; CDR3nt: TGTGCCATCAGTGAGTCCAGACAGGGGGCGAAGAGCTCCTACAATGAGCAGTTCTTC; CDR3aa: CAISESRQGAKSSYNEQFF
abundance: -; j_gene: TRBJ1-3; d_gene: -; v_gene: TRBV4-1; CDR3nt: TGCGCCAGCAGCCAAGTTGTCGGCAGGGATCGAAACACCATATATTTT; CDR3aa: CASSQVVGRDRNTIYF
abundance: -; j_gene: TRBJ1-2; d_gene: -; v_gene: TRBV21-1; CDR3nt: TGTGCCAGCAGCAAAGGGCCAGGGGTGCGATATGGCTACACCTTC; CDR3aa: CASSKGPGVRYGYTF
abundance: -; j_gene: TRBJ2-3; d_gene: TRBD2; v_gene: TRBV7-6; CDR3nt: TGTGCCAGCAGCCGAGGGACTAGCGGGAGGGCCGATACGCAGTATTTT; CDR3aa: CASSRGTSGRADTQYF
abundance: -; j_gene: TRBJ2-7; d_gene: TRBD1; v_gene: TRBV19; CDR3nt: TGTGCCAGTAGGAAGGAGGGACAGGGGGCGGACGAGCAGTACTTC; CDR3aa: CASRKEGQGADEQYF
abundance: -; j_gene: TRBJ1-1; d_gene: TRBD1; v_gene: TRBV7-9; CDR3nt: TGTGCCAGCAGCCGCTCTCTAACAGGGGGCGCCGACACTGAAGCTTTCTTT; CDR3aa: CASSRSLTGGADTEAFF
abundance: -; j_gene: TRBJ1-4; d_gene: TRBD1; v_gene: TRBV28; CDR3nt: TGTGCCAGCAGTTTTGGGGACAGGGCTAATGAAAAACTGTTTTTT; CDR3aa: CASSFGDRANEKLFF
abundance: -; j_gene: TRBJ2-7; d_gene: TRBD1; v_gene: TRBV5-1; CDR3nt: TGCGCCAGCAGCTTGTTAGACAGGGGCTACGAGCAGTACTTC; CDR3aa: CASSLLDRGYEQYF
abundance: -; j_gene: TRBJ2-7; d_gene: -; v_gene: TRBV18; CDR3nt: TGTGCCAGCTCACCCCACCCCCAGGACGAGCAGTACTTC; CDR3aa: CASSPHPQDEQYF
abundance: -; j_gene: TRBJ2-7; d_gene: -; v_gene: TRBV7-2; CDR3nt: TGTGCCAGCAGCTGGGGCTCGGGCTACGAGCAGTACTTC; CDR3aa: CASSWGSGYEQYF
abundance: -; j_gene: TRBJ2-7; d_gene: -; v_gene: TRBV12-3/TRBV12-4; CDR3nt: TGTGCCAGCAGTTCAGCCCTCTATGGCGAGCAGTACTTC; CDR3aa: CASSSALYGEQYF
abundance: -; j_gene: TRBJ2-6; d_gene: -; v_gene: TRBV5-1; CDR3nt: TGCGCCAGCAGCTTGGCGGGCAGAAGCTCTGGGGCCAACGTCCTGACTTTC; CDR3aa: CASSLAGRSSGANVLTF
abundance: -; j_gene: TRBJ2-7; d_gene: -; v_gene: TRBV30; CDR3nt: TGTGCCTGGAGCGACCTCGACGAGCAGTACTTC; CDR3aa: CAWSDLDEQYF
abundance: -; j_gene: TRBJ2-7; d_gene: -; v_gene: TRBV5-1; CDR3nt: TGCGCCAGCAGCCCGGACAGCCTCTACGAGCAGTACTTC; CDR3aa: CASSPDSLYEQYF
abundance: -; j_gene: TRBJ1-3; d_gene: -; v_gene: TRBV7-9; CDR3nt: TGTGCCAGCAGCCCCAGGCCCCTTCAGGGATCAAGCTCTGGAAACACCATATATTTT; CDR3aa: CASSPRPLQGSSSGNTIYF
abundance: -; j_gene: TRBJ1-1; d_gene: TRBD1; v_gene: TRBV9; CDR3nt: TGTGCCAGCAGCGTAGTAGGGACAGGGGACACTGAAGCTTTCTTT; CDR3aa: CASSVVGTGDTEAFF
abundance: -; j_gene: TRBJ2-1; d_gene: -; v_gene: TRBV7-2; CDR3nt: TGTGCCAGCAGCTTAGGACGTGAGCAGTTCTTC; CDR3aa: CASSLGREQFF
abundance: -; j_gene: TRBJ1-2; d_gene: -; v_gene: TRBV4-2; CDR3nt: TGTGCCAGCAGCCAAGAAGGAGAGGTTTCCTTC; CDR3aa: CASSQEGEVSF